The rows below give T cell receptor beta chains drawn from one sample of a study of blood T cell repertoires in COVID-19. The data were produced by immunoSEQ multiplex PCR, yet TCRdb's version contains in-frame clones alone and is incomplete. Seen here are approximately 180,000 clones, 70% to 90% observed once, and the top ten hold 2% to 3%. Sequencing used peripheral blood. The receptors were sampled from a man in his forties with active or convalescent COVID-19. Each CDR3 is given without its conserved first and last residue. Each record gives: CDR3 protein, D gene, V gene. The D gene is left open where the match is weak.

CDR3aa: ASSPEVGALH
d_gene: -
v_gene: TRBV7-2

CDR3aa: ASSVSDGDRGPRGTEAF
d_gene: TRBD1
v_gene: TRBV2

CDR3aa: ASSLDLAGGSYEQY
d_gene: TRBD2
v_gene: TRBV7-8

CDR3aa: ASSQQGQGLF
d_gene: -
v_gene: TRBV7-8

CDR3aa: ASSSSTTTPLH
d_gene: -
v_gene: TRBV11-2

CDR3aa: ASSQEIDSRYPYNSPLH
d_gene: -
v_gene: TRBV3-1/TRBV3-2

CDR3aa: ASSPPIGGGYNEQF
d_gene: TRBD2
v_gene: TRBV18

CDR3aa: ASRFPAGTNEKLF
d_gene: -
v_gene: TRBV28

CDR3aa: ASRLSGVDLYYEQY
d_gene: -
v_gene: TRBV27

CDR3aa: ASSLGQGNSPLH
d_gene: TRBD1
v_gene: TRBV27

CDR3aa: ATSGSGGAFNEQF
d_gene: TRBD2
v_gene: TRBV15

CDR3aa: ASSESWGTGGVDTQY
d_gene: TRBD1
v_gene: TRBV25-1

CDR3aa: ASSFTHPSNVLT
d_gene: -
v_gene: TRBV7-2

CDR3aa: ASSLLAGGPYEQF
d_gene: TRBD2
v_gene: TRBV5-4

CDR3aa: ASSSAYDRAVYQPQH
d_gene: TRBD1
v_gene: TRBV28

CDR3aa: ASSLARQGFYEQY
d_gene: TRBD1
v_gene: TRBV5-5

CDR3aa: ASSPTSGGFGEQY
d_gene: TRBD2
v_gene: TRBV27

CDR3aa: ASSTNPGQGARALH
d_gene: TRBD1
v_gene: TRBV27

CDR3aa: ASSETGGLNQPQH
d_gene: -
v_gene: TRBV28

CDR3aa: ASSLGVRSYEQY
d_gene: -
v_gene: TRBV7-9

CDR3aa: ASSYSTGSTIY
d_gene: -
v_gene: TRBV6-2/TRBV6-3

CDR3aa: ATQRGGGVYNEQF
d_gene: TRBD2
v_gene: TRBV7-9

CDR3aa: ASSQDQSYNEQF
d_gene: -
v_gene: TRBV3-1/TRBV3-2

CDR3aa: AWSYLAGGRVNTGELF
d_gene: TRBD2
v_gene: TRBV30

CDR3aa: ASSWTGFNSPLH
d_gene: TRBD1
v_gene: TRBV2

CDR3aa: ASSYAPGQGSSPLH
d_gene: TRBD1
v_gene: TRBV6-5

CDR3aa: ATSRDFYGYT
d_gene: -
v_gene: TRBV15

CDR3aa: ASSTLAGGLNEQF
d_gene: TRBD2
v_gene: TRBV6-4

CDR3aa: ASSLDMGLAGASNTGELF
d_gene: TRBD2
v_gene: TRBV11-3

CDR3aa: ASSEQGVQPQH
d_gene: TRBD1
v_gene: TRBV6-1

CDR3aa: ASSSGQGARTEAF
d_gene: TRBD1
v_gene: TRBV7-6

CDR3aa: AWSAGGNQPQH
d_gene: -
v_gene: TRBV30

CDR3aa: ASSTGQGGVGELF
d_gene: TRBD1
v_gene: TRBV19

CDR3aa: ASSAGQGYEQY
d_gene: TRBD1
v_gene: TRBV27

CDR3aa: ASSSTSGGRYEQY
d_gene: TRBD2
v_gene: TRBV6-2/TRBV6-3

CDR3aa: ASSEALQDSGSPLH
d_gene: -
v_gene: TRBV2

CDR3aa: ASSELGTGVEQF
d_gene: TRBD1
v_gene: TRBV6-1

CDR3aa: ASSPRRTSGDVDNEQF
d_gene: TRBD2
v_gene: TRBV18

CDR3aa: ASSLFLAGGLDTGELF
d_gene: TRBD2
v_gene: TRBV7-2

CDR3aa: ATQTSGGYTDTQY
d_gene: TRBD2
v_gene: TRBV6-5

CDR3aa: ASSRIPGRAYEQY
d_gene: -
v_gene: TRBV14

CDR3aa: ASSWAMGTEAF
d_gene: -
v_gene: TRBV5-1

CDR3aa: ASSFEGGSYEQY
d_gene: -
v_gene: TRBV7-8

CDR3aa: ASSLRQGANGYT
d_gene: TRBD1
v_gene: TRBV7-2

CDR3aa: SAAGVYEQY
d_gene: -
v_gene: TRBV20-1

CDR3aa: ASSYAEGQGMY
d_gene: TRBD1
v_gene: TRBV12-3/TRBV12-4

CDR3aa: ASSLLGSSYNSPLH
d_gene: -
v_gene: TRBV27

CDR3aa: ASTPTGAYNEQF
d_gene: -
v_gene: TRBV9

CDR3aa: ASSSQGKGTGELF
d_gene: -
v_gene: TRBV5-1

CDR3aa: ASSPGQGQETQY
d_gene: TRBD1
v_gene: TRBV7-3

CDR3aa: ASSQGQGLGYGYT
d_gene: -
v_gene: TRBV4-1